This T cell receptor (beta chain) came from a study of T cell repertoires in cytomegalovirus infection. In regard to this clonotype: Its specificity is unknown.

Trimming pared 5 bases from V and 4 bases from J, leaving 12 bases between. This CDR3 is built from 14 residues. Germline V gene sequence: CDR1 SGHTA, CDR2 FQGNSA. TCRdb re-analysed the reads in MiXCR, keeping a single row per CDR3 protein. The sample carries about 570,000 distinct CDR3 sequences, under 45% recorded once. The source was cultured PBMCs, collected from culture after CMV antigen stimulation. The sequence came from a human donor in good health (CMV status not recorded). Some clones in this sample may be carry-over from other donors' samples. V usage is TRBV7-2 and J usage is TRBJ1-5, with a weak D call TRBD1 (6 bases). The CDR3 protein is CASSIRGQNQPQHF. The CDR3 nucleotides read TGTGCCAGCAGCATTCGGGGACAAAATCAGCCCCAGCATTTT.